Reported below is one TCR beta chain. Its antigen is not known. A much more abundant neighbour one base away suggests this may be a read error. This specimen belongs to a study of post-analysis software for immune sequencing data. General study results and limits: When patients were compared with controls, a handful of TRBV segments were more frequent, TRBV5-6, TRBV5-1 and TRBV20-1 among them.

Unique molecular identifiers featured in each of the TCR beta cDNA libraries. MiXCR was run by TCRdb on the PCR reads, yielding one entry per CDR3 protein. The sample lists more than 450,000 distinct CDR3 sequences, around 34% occurring once. The CDR3 length is 17 residues. Trimming removed 5 bases from V and 2 bases from J, with 21 bases in between. Germline V gene lookup returns CDR1 MNHEY and CDR2 SVGAGI. This clonotype was sampled from a girl between 2 and 17 years old with multiple sclerosis. The source material was blood. V is TRBV6-5 and J is TRBJ2-5; TRBD2 is a possible D gene (5 bases). The CDR3: CASSPSLALDLQETQYF. The CDR3 DNA reads as TGTGCCAGCAGTCCCTCGCTGGCACTAGATCTACAAGAGACCCAGTACTTC.